This is a list of T cell receptor beta chains from one sample in a study of shared clonotypes between healthy human individuals. Produced via immunoSEQ multiplex PCR; TCRdb's table is partial and in-frame only. The sample yields roughly 1,000,000 clones, approximately 80% seen once. Sequencing was done on a sample of memory CD4+ T cells from PBMCs. Receptors originate from a man aged 18 to 29 in good health. Some clones in this sample may be carry-over from other donors' samples. CDR3s leave out the opening cysteine and the closing phenylalanine or tryptophan. Each record gives: J gene, V gene, CDR3 protein.

j_call: TRBJ2-1
v_call: TRBV10-2
cdr3_aa: ASRETSGSWNEQF

j_call: TRBJ2-1
v_call: TRBV25-1
cdr3_aa: ASSAVGGYNEQF

j_call: TRBJ2-6
v_call: TRBV30
cdr3_aa: AWSVRWGLGSGANVLT

j_call: TRBJ1-1
v_call: TRBV29-1
cdr3_aa: SVVRGLSNTEAF

j_call: TRBJ2-2
v_call: TRBV5-1
cdr3_aa: ASRPGQTNTGELF

j_call: TRBJ2-7
v_call: TRBV16
cdr3_aa: ASSRRIGGIPGSYEQY

j_call: TRBJ2-2
v_call: TRBV2
cdr3_aa: ASSPGQGARGELF

j_call: TRBJ1-5
v_call: TRBV28
cdr3_aa: ASTIKRVQPQH

j_call: TRBJ2-6
v_call: TRBV5-1
cdr3_aa: ASNKISGQGITGANVLT

j_call: TRBJ1-5
v_call: TRBV28
cdr3_aa: ASSFSGEVQPQH

j_call: TRBJ2-1
v_call: TRBV4-3
cdr3_aa: ASSLAGTTYNEQF

j_call: TRBJ1-1
v_call: TRBV10-3
cdr3_aa: AISESGRGFTEAF

j_call: TRBJ2-7
v_call: TRBV5-1
cdr3_aa: ASSLGGAYYEQY

j_call: TRBJ2-5
v_call: TRBV9
cdr3_aa: ASSVGVGWNQETQY

j_call: TRBJ1-1
v_call: TRBV7-2
cdr3_aa: ASSLDRAYSEAF

j_call: TRBJ2-7
v_call: TRBV18
cdr3_aa: ASSDVTGGRNEQY

j_call: TRBJ1-4
v_call: TRBV15
cdr3_aa: ATSRDEREKLF

j_call: TRBJ2-1
v_call: TRBV28
cdr3_aa: ASSGLDRVSSSF

j_call: TRBJ2-7
v_call: TRBV29-1
cdr3_aa: SVTGGPTYEQY

j_call: TRBJ2-5
v_call: TRBV18
cdr3_aa: ASSPPPGRETQY

j_call: TRBJ2-5
v_call: TRBV27
cdr3_aa: ASSLSVASGEETQY

j_call: TRBJ2-5
v_call: TRBV7-8
cdr3_aa: ASSLGGYLQETQY

j_call: TRBJ2-2
v_call: TRBV30
cdr3_aa: ACADRNTGELF

j_call: TRBJ2-7
v_call: TRBV6-1
cdr3_aa: ASSEARPYEQY

j_call: TRBJ2-7
v_call: TRBV27
cdr3_aa: ASSLQWTSGMREQY

j_call: NA
v_call: TRBV14
cdr3_aa: ASSQVRGEQY